The sequence of this T cell receptor (beta chain) was determined in a study of shared T cell receptors in the human thymus. Produced via immunoSEQ multiplex PCR; TCRdb's table is partial and in-frame only. The data show about 540,000 clones, roughly 74% seen once. V was trimmed by 1 base and J by 6 bases, leaving 15 bases between them. CDR3 length: 16 amino acids. Germline V gene data show CDR1 as MDHEN and CDR2 as SYDVKM. Separately, the same data were catalogued under a study of human thymus T cells.

The specimen was thymocytes. The TCR was taken from a boy under two years old with a congenital heart defect. The chain employs TRBV28 and TRBJ2-2, with unresolved D. The CDR3 nucleotides are TGTGCCAGCAGTTTATCCCCCCGCGACGAGGCCGGGGAGCTGTTTTTT. Protein sequence: CASSLSPRDEAGELFF.